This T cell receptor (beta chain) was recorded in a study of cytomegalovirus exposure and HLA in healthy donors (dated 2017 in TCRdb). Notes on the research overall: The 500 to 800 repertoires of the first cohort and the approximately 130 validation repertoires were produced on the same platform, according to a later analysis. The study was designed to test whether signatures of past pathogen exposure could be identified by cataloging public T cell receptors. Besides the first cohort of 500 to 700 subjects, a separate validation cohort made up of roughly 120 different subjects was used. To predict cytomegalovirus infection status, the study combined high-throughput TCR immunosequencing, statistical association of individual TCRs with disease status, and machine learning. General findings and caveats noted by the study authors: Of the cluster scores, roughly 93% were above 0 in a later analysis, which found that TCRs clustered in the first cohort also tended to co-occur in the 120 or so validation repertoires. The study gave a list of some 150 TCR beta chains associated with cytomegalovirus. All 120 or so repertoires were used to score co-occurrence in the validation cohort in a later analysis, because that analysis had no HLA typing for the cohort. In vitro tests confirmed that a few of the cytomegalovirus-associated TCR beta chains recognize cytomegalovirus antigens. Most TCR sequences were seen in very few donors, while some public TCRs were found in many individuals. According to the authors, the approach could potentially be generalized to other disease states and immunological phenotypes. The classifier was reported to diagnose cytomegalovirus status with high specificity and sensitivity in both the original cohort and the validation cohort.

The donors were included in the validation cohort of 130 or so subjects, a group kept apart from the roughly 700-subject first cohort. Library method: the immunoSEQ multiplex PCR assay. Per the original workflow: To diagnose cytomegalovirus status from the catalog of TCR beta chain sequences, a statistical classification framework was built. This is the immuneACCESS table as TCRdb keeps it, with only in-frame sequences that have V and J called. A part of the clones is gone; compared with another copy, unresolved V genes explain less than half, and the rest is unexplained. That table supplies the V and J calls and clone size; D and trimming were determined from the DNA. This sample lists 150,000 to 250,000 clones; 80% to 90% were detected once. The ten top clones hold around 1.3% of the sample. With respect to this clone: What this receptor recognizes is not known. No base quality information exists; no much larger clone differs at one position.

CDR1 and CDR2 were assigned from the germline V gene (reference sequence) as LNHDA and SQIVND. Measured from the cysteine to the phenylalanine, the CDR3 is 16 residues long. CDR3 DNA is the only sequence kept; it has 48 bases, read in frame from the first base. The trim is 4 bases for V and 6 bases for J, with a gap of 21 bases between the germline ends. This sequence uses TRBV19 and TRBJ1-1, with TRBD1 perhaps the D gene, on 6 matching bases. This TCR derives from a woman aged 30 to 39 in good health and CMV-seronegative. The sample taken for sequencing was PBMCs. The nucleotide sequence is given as TGTGCCAGTAGTACCGACAGGAGCCCGGCGTTGGCTGAAGCTTTCTTT. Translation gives CASSTDRSPALAEAFF. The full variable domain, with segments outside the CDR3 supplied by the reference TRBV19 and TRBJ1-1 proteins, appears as DGGITQSPKYLFRKEGQNVTLSCEQNLNHDAMYWYRQDPGQGLRLIYYSQIVNDFQKGDIAEGYSVSREKKESFPLTVTSAQKNPTAFYLCASSTDRSPALAEAFFGQGTRLTVV.